The entry below gives a single TCR beta chain sequence along with its context. The antigen is undetermined. This sample was taken from a study of cytomegalovirus exposure and HLA in healthy donors. Produced via immunoSEQ multiplex PCR; TCRdb's table is partial and in-frame only. The sample yields fewer than 140,000 clones, roughly nine tenths seen once. Germline CDR1 reads SEHNR; CDR2 reads FQNEAQ (reference sequence). This CDR3 spans 14 amino acids. V lost 4 bases to trimming and J lost 4 bases; unmatched junction nucleotides: 5. Study-level findings and limits: Among the CMV-associated chains, three were confirmed in vitro as specific for CMV antigens. A subsequent analysis found that TCR clusters from the first cohort also tended to co-occur in the 90 to 150 validation repertoires, with less than 95% of cluster scores above 0. Many donors shared some public TCRs, even though most TCR sequences were rare. 164 TCR beta chains were listed as cytomegalovirus-associated.

The sequence derives from a woman aged 18-29 years in good health and CMV-seropositive. Specimen: PBMCs. This rearrangement joins TRBV7-9 to TRBJ2-7, with 9 bases lining up with TRBD1. Here the CDR3 reads CASSSPTGGYEQYF. The CDR3 DNA sequence: TGTGCCAGCAGCTCGCCGACAGGGGGTTACGAGCAGTACTTC.